One T cell receptor beta chain is described in this entry. Its antigen is as yet unknown. Germline-derived CDR1 and CDR2 are MNHEY and SVGAGI. Trimming shortened V by 5 bases and J by 1 base, and 11 bases separated the two germline ends. This CDR3 has 14 amino acids. These data belong to a study of a mutant IDH1 vaccine in newly diagnosed glioma. Study-level information: Vaccines began 4-6 weeks after radiotherapy alone, or with temozolomide cycles.

Noted time point: week 11, during vaccination. In every dose of vaccine, 300 ug of mutant IDH1 20-mer peptide was given alongside topical imiquimod. Method: immunoSEQ multiplex PCR; TCRdb's copy keeps in-frame clones and lacks some. The table has about 31,000 clones, around 80% seen once. This TCR was sampled from a man aged 30-40 years with glioma. The source material was PBMCs, sampled from a glioma patient whose treatment included an IDH1 peptide vaccine. The chain employs TRBV6-5 and TRBJ1-1, with D perhaps TRBD1 (5 bases). This CDR3 reads CASSATQGNTEAFF. In DNA form, the CDR3 reads TGTGCCAGCAGTGCAACCCAGGGGAACACTGAAGCTTTCTTT.